This passage covers 12 T cell receptor beta chains from one sample sequenced in a study of T-cell memory formation after mild COVID-19. In TCRdb, the 5' RACE reads were re-called with MiXCR into one record per CDR3 protein. The table has 400,000 to 550,000 distinct CDR3 sequences, 25% seen once. Sequencing was done on a sample of PBMCs or a T cell subset sorted from them (not recorded which). The receptors here all came from an adult woman who had mild COVID-19 (a few samples of this study predate the infection). Cell type and time point are not known.

In its sample, this clonotype was seen a few times. The chain has TRBV5-6 and TRBJ1-1; D is ambiguous. Trimming removed 2 bases at V and 3 bases at J, with 11 bases between. The length of the CDR3 is 14 residues. Germline V gene sequence: CDR1 SGHDT, CDR2 YYEEEE. CDR3 amino acids: CASSLQGLHTEAFF. Here the CDR3 DNA reads TGTGCCAGCAGCTTACAAGGACTGCACACTGAAGCTTTCTTT.

This clonotype was observed a handful of times. The gene calls are TRBV20-1 and TRBJ2-1; 7 bases map to TRBD2. V shed 1 base, J shed 6 bases, and the junction held 6 bases outside the gene matches. The CDR3 consists of 14 residues. Germline V CDR1 and CDR2: DFQATT, SNEGSKA (reference sequence). CDR3 loop: CSARGGVAGNEQFF. CDR3 DNA: TGCAGTGCTAGAGGGGGGGTAGCGGGCAATGAGCAGTTCTTC.

The chain is built from TRBV12-3 or TRBV12-4 and TRBJ1-1; D not resolved. The CDR3 totals 10 residues. V shed 6 bases and J shed 7 bases, with 6 bases lying between them. The CDR3 DNA is TGTGCCAGCAGGGGGATTGAAGCTTTCTTT. Translation: CASRGIEAFF.

This clonotype was counted a few times. The chain joins TRBV29-1 to TRBJ1-2; D is ambiguous. The CDR3 has 15 residues. The germline gives CDR1 SQVTM, CDR2 ANQGSEA. V was clipped by 0 bases and J by 3 bases, with 14 bases between them. The CDR3 nucleotides are TGCAGCGTTGAAGATCTCCCCACGGGGTACTATGGCTACACCTTC. It encodes CSVEDLPTGYYGYTF.

This clonotype has just a few counts. The chain employs TRBV5-1 and TRBJ2-1; the match to TRBD2 covers 8 bases. From germline, CDR1 is SGHRS and CDR2 YFSETQ. CDR3 length: 16 residues. Trimming removed 2 bases from V and 3 bases from J; junction bases left unmatched: 7. This CDR3 is CASSFGLAGFYNEQFF. CDR3 nucleotides: TGCGCCAGCAGCTTTGGGCTAGCGGGTTTCTACAATGAGCAGTTCTTC.

The chain links TRBV12-3 or TRBV12-4 to TRBJ1-3; 8 bases are a match to TRBD1. This CDR3 is built from 14 residues. The J segment lost 4 bases and the V segment lost 7 bases, leaving 6 bases of the junction unmatched. This CDR3 reads CASTDRGGGNTIYF. The CDR3 nucleotides are TGTGCCAGCACCGACAGGGGAGGAGGAAACACCATATATTTT.

V and J are TRBV7-2 and TRBJ1-2; unclear D gene. The V and J ends lost 1 base and 1 base respectively, with 7 bases between them. Germline V gene sequence: CDR1 SGHTA, CDR2 FQGNSA. The CDR3 length is 14 residues. The CDR3 coding sequence is TGTGCCAGCAGCTTAGGAGTCGGTAACTATGGCTACACCTTC. It encodes CASSLGVGNYGYTF.

The rearrangement links TRBV27 to TRBJ2-7, with D possibly TRBD2 on 5 matching bases. CDR1 MNHEY and CDR2 SMNVEV come from the germline V gene (reference sequence). V lost 0 bases to trimming and J lost 2 bases, with 26 bases between them. The CDR3 length is 20 residues. The CDR3 is CASSLSGLGKLAGGPYEQYF. CDR3 DNA sequence: TGTGCCAGCAGTTTATCAGGCTTGGGGAAGCTAGCTGGAGGTCCCTACGAGCAGTACTTC.

This clonotype was counted a few times. V is TRBV11-2 and J is TRBJ1-3, with unresolved D. Looked up from germline, CDR1 is SGHAT and CDR2 is FQNNGV. This CDR3 contains 18 residues. V was clipped by 5 bases and J by 0 bases, with 20 bases between them. The CDR3 DNA reads as TGTGCCAGCAGCACCCCCACAGAGATTGAGTACTCTGGAAACACCATATATTTT. Its protein product is CASSTPTEIEYSGNTIYF. Variable domain in full (rest from reference TRBV11-2 and TRBJ1-3): EAGVAQSPRYKIIEKRQSVAFWCNPISGHATLYWYQQILGQGPKLLIQFQNNGVVDDSQLPKDRFSAERLKGVDSTLKIQPAKLEDSAVYLCASSTPTEIEYSGNTIYFGEGSWLTVV.

This clonotype was observed a few times. This chain links TRBV7-6 with TRBJ2-1, with 12 bases matching TRBD2. In germline, CDR1 is SGHVS, CDR2 FNYEAQ. V lost 5 bases, J lost 2 bases, and 4 bases stayed unmatched. This CDR3 is built from 16 residues. The CDR3 coding sequence is TGTGCCAGCAGCGAAACTAGCGGGGGGCCCTACAATGAGCAGTTCTTC. This sequence encodes CASSETSGGPYNEQFF. Full variable domain (outside the CDR3, taken from reference TRBV7-6 and TRBJ2-1): GAGVSQSPRYKVTKRGQDVALRCDPISGHVSLYWYRQALGQGPEFLTYFNYEAQQDKSGLPNDRFSAERPEGSISTLTIQRTEQRDSAMYRCASSETSGGPYNEQFFGPGTRLTVL.

This clonotype was found a few times. The rearrangement uses TRBV29-1 and TRBJ2-1; TRBD1 matches at 9 bases. V lost 0 bases to trimming and J lost 6 bases; unmatched junction nucleotides: 12. The length of the CDR3 is 17 residues. The germline V gene has CDR1 SQVTM and CDR2 ANQGSEA. The CDR3 protein is CSVEDPGQGFLLNEQFF. CDR3 in DNA: TGCAGCGTTGAAGACCCGGGACAGGGCTTCCTACTCAATGAGCAGTTCTTC.

The table lists this clonotype with a few counts. V and J are TRBV5-1 and TRBJ2-1; 7 bases line up with TRBD1. Germline trimming cut 4 bases from V and 2 bases from J; bases unmatched to any gene: 6. Germline V gene data show CDR1 as SGHRS and CDR2 as YFSETQ. The CDR3 loop spans 15 amino acids. The CDR3 loop is CASSIGTDTYNEQFF. The CDR3 coding sequence is TGCGCCAGCAGCATTGGGACAGATACCTACAATGAGCAGTTCTTC.